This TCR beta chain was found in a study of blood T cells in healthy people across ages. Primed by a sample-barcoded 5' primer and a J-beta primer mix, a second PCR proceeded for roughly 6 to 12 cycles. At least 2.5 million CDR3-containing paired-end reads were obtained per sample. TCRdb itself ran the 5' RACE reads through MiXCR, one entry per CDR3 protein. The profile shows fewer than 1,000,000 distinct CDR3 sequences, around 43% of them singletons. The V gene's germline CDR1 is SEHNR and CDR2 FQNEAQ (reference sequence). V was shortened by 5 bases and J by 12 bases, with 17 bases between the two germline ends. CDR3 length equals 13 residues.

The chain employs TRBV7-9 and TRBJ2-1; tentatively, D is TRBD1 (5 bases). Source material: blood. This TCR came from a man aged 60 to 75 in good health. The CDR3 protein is CASSPPDSRLQFF. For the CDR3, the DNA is TGTGCCAGCAGCCCCCCCGACAGCCGGCTGCAGTTCTTC.